This T cell receptor (beta chain) was found in a study of blood T cell repertoires in COVID-19. Across the whole study: Both acute and convalescent COVID-19 samples were obtained from the United States, Italy and Spain. PBMCs, B-cell-depleted T cells, or T cells were the source of the cDNA or gDNA that made up the material.

Original processing methods: Nucleated cell number was recorded as an estimate derived from reference gene primer amplification. Libraries were prepared by immunoSEQ multiplex PCR; TCRdb keeps only in-frame clonotypes and omits some of them. V, J and clone size are taken as reported in that table, and D and trimming were inferred from the DNA itself. The table records about 170,000 clones, roughly 89% of them present only once. Germline CDR1 and CDR2: MGHRA and YSYEKL. The V gene lost 0 bases and the J gene lost 2 bases, with 13 bases spanning the gap. The CDR3 is 16 residues long. The sequenced material came from peripheral blood. V is TRBV4-1 and J is TRBJ1-2, with D uncertain. This TCR was sampled from a woman aged 50 to 65 with acute or convalescent COVID-19. CDR3 protein: CASSQDKRSVNYGYTF. Written as DNA, the CDR3 is TGCGCCAGCAGCCAAGATAAGCGAAGTGTCAACTATGGCTACACCTTC.